This T cell receptor beta chain is from a study of blood T cell repertoires in COVID-19. For the study at large: Sites in the United States, Italy and Spain provided acute and convalescent COVID-19 samples. In each case, the material was cDNA or gDNA derived from T cells, B-cell-depleted T cells, or PBMCs.

The germline gives CDR1 GTSNPN, CDR2 SVGIG (reference sequence). The CDR3 has 14 residues. J lost 9 bases, V lost 4 bases, and 12 bases had no gene match. Original data processing: Reference gene primer amplification in the assay estimated nucleated cell counts. Only in-frame clones appear in the TCRdb table, and some are missing; sequencing was by immunoSEQ multiplex PCR. Clonal size and the V and J genes are those of that table, whereas D and trimming came from the DNA. The sample shows 200,000 to 300,000 clones, around nine tenths of them seen only once. This clone came up once. The TCR comes from a man aged 35-49 years who had recovered from COVID-19. The chain uses TRBV30 and TRBJ2-1; 7 positions agree with TRBD1. Specimen: peripheral blood. The CDR3 bases are TGTGCCTGGAACCCCTCAAGGGACAGTTTTGAGCAGTTCTTC. This translates into CAWNPSRDSFEQFF.